This T cell receptor beta chain originates from a study of T cells after posttransplantation cyclophosphamide. Study results and limitations: TRB clonality was highly associated with recipient CMV seropositivity and reactivation. Later blood repertoires were often dominated by clones from the donor CD8+ memory compartment. Tissue-infiltrating T cells from skin or gut overlapped little with blood T cells.

V lost 6 bases and J 6 bases, leaving 17 bases between the germline ends. The CDR3 totals 15 residues. Germline V gene data show CDR1 as SGHAT and CDR2 as FQNNGV. Assay used: immunoSEQ multiplex PCR; TCRdb lists only in-frame clones, some missing. The sample shows 32,000 or so clones, no singletons; the ten largest hold 2.5% to 3.5%. On the day of bone marrow donation, the related graft donor provided peripheral blood. There are a few counts of this clone. Its antigen is still unknown. Sequencing used PBMCs. The source is a woman between 55 and 75 years old in good health, CMV-negative, and a related stem cell transplant donor. The chain uses TRBV11-2 and TRBJ2-2, with a tentative D call TRBD1 (6 bases). CDR3 nucleotide sequence: TGTGCCAGCAGTCTTCCTCAGGGGTTTGCCGGGGAGCTGTTTTTT. Its translation: CASSLPQGFAGELFF.